This is a list of T cell receptor beta chains from one sample in a study of T cells after yellow fever vaccination. TCRdb re-analysed the 5' RACE reads in MiXCR, keeping a single row per CDR3 protein. The sample shows 500,000 to 650,000 distinct CDR3 sequences, 10% to 15% of them seen only once. Sequenced material: PBMCs, taken on the day of the yellow fever booster vaccination. The receptor source for this set is a man aged 25 to 40 who received the YFV17D yellow fever vaccine. Each CDR3 is given with its conserved first and last residue. Fields, in order: V gene, D gene, clone size, J gene, CDR3 DNA, CDR3 protein. D genes are given only for firm matches. For some rows the clone size is stated as once, few or many, or as a class when expanded; others skip it.

TRBV7-3	TRBD1	NA	TRBJ2-7	TGTGCCAGCAGCGCGGCCGGGACAGGCCCCTACGAGCAGTACTTC	CASSAAGTGPYEQYF
TRBV18	NA	NA	TRBJ2-2	TGTGCCAGCTCAGCGGGACACACCACCGGGGAGCTGTTTTTT	CASSAGHTTGELFF
TRBV12-3/TRBV12-4	NA	NA	TRBJ1-5	TGTGCCAGCAGTTTAGGGGGCAGCCCCAATCAGCCCCAGCATTTT	CASSLGGSPNQPQHF
TRBV29-1	TRBD1	few	TRBJ2-1	TGCAGTACAATAGGGACAGACAATGAGCAGTTCTTC	CSTIGTDNEQFF
TRBV28	TRBD1	NA	TRBJ2-5	TGTGCCAGCAGTCTGACCGGGACAGGGGGTCAGGAGACCCAGTACTTC	CASSLTGTGGQETQYF
TRBV7-2	NA	few	TRBJ2-3	TGTGCCAGCAGCCCCAGGCGAGGGTTCGGCACAGATACGCAGTATTTT	CASSPRRGFGTDTQYF
TRBV10-3	NA	few	TRBJ2-3	TGTGCCATCAGTGGGGGTGGGAGGTCCCCCCCAGATACGCAGTATTTT	CAISGGGRSPPDTQYF
TRBV7-6	TRBD1	NA	TRBJ2-1	TGTGCCAGCAGCCCACAGGGGCACTCCTACAATGAGCAGTTCTTC	CASSPQGHSYNEQFF
TRBV4-2	NA	NA	TRBJ2-7	TGTGCCAGCAGCCGCTATGGGGGGGGCGGGGGTGACGAGCAGTACTTC	CASSRYGGGGGDEQYF
TRBV10-3	TRBD2	few	TRBJ2-7	TGTGCCATCAGGGGAACTAGCGGGAGTTCTGGCGAGCAGTACTTC	CAIRGTSGSSGEQYF
TRBV5-5	TRBD1	NA	TRBJ1-5	TGTGCCAGCAGCTTTTCACAGGGGGCTTGGAATCAGCCCCAGCATTTT	CASSFSQGAWNQPQHF
TRBV10-3	NA	NA	TRBJ2-2	TGTGCCATCAGTGAAGGGTTTTTCGCCGGGGAGCTGTTTTTT	CAISEGFFAGELFF
TRBV11-2	NA	few	TRBJ1-2	TGTGCCAGCAGCTTAGTGTTAGGGATGGGCTATGGCTACACCTTC	CASSLVLGMGYGYTF
TRBV4-2	TRBD2	few	TRBJ2-5	TGTGCCAGCAGCCGCTCAACTAGCGGGAGACAAGAGACCCAGTACTTC	CASSRSTSGRQETQYF
TRBV7-8	TRBD2	NA	TRBJ2-1	TGTGCCAGCAGGCTCGCTAGCGGGACCAATGAGCAGTTCTTC	CASRLASGTNEQFF
TRBV12-3/TRBV12-4	TRBD2	NA	TRBJ2-2	TGTGCCAGCATCACCCTAGCGGGCGGCACCGGGGAGCTGTTTTTT	CASITLAGGTGELFF
TRBV7-9	NA	few	TRBJ2-5	TGTGCCAGCAGCTTAGTTGGTGGGAGTGATCAAGAGACCCAGTACTTC	CASSLVGGSDQETQYF
TRBV12-3/TRBV12-4	NA	NA	TRBJ2-4	TGTGCCAGCAGCCTACTCCAGGGTGCCAAAAACATTCAGTACTTC	CASSLLQGAKNIQYF
TRBV10-3	TRBD2	few	TRBJ2-2	TGTGCCATCAGTTTAGCGGGAGAGTTCGGGGAGCTGTTTTTT	CAISLAGEFGELFF
TRBV15	NA	NA	TRBJ2-3	TGTGCCACCAGCAGACCCCGCGGAGGAGGGGGCACAGATACGCAGTATTTT	CATSRPRGGGGTDTQYF
TRBV18	NA	few	TRBJ1-4	TGTGCCAGCTCACCCACAAGGGGTACTAATGAAAAACTGTTTTTT	CASSPTRGTNEKLFF
TRBV27	TRBD1	few	TRBJ1-6	TGTGCCAGCAAACCGGGACAGGGATATAATTCACCCCTCCACTTT	CASKPGQGYNSPLHF
TRBV5-1	NA	NA	TRBJ2-5	TGCGCCAGCAGCTTGATTGCACAGGCCCAAGAGACCCAGTACTTC	CASSLIAQAQETQYF
TRBV4-3	NA	NA	TRBJ1-6	TGCGCCAGCAGCCAAGATGCAGGGAGGAATTCACCCCTCCACTTT	CASSQDAGRNSPLHF
TRBV4-3	NA	few	TRBJ1-4	TGCGCCAGCAGCCAAGTTACAGCGAATGAAAAACTGTTTTTT	CASSQVTANEKLFF
TRBV3-1	NA	few	TRBJ2-1	TGTGCCAGCAGCCATTTTTGGCGGGGAGACAATGAGCAGTTCTTC	CASSHFWRGDNEQFF
TRBV18	TRBD2	NA	TRBJ2-1	TGTGCCAGCTCACCTGGCGGGAGCGGGAACAATGAGCAGTTCTTC	CASSPGGSGNNEQFF
TRBV5-4	TRBD1	NA	TRBJ2-4	TGTGCCAGCAGCTTTGGACAGGGCAACATTCAGTACTTC	CASSFGQGNIQYF
TRBV6-1	TRBD1	NA	TRBJ2-7	TGTGCCAGCAGTGCCGGGACAGCCTCCTACGAGCAGTACTTC	CASSAGTASYEQYF
TRBV20-1	NA	NA	TRBJ1-3	TGCAGTGCTAGAGACAGCTCTGGAAACACCATATATTTT	CSARDSSGNTIYF
TRBV11-2	NA	medium-sized	TRBJ2-3	TGTGCCAGCAGCTTAGGGGCAGTTGCAGATACGCAGTATTTT	CASSLGAVADTQYF
TRBV5-1	TRBD2	NA	TRBJ2-7	TGCGCCAGCAGCTTGGCGGGACTAGCGGGACCCGAGCAGTACTTC	CASSLAGLAGPEQYF
TRBV4-2	NA	NA	TRBJ1-2	TGTGCCAGCAGCCAAGGAGCTTCAGAGAACTATGGCTACACCTTC	CASSQGASENYGYTF
TRBV4-3	NA	NA	TRBJ1-2	TGCGCCAGCAGCCAAGAGATGGCCTACTATGGCTACACCTTC	CASSQEMAYYGYTF